This T cell receptor beta chain came from a study of blood T cell repertoires in COVID-19. Across the study: Collection of acute and convalescent COVID-19 samples took place in the United States, Italy and Spain. T cells, B-cell-depleted T cells, or PBMCs supplied cDNA or gDNA.

TCRdb keeps only in-frame clones here, not all; method: immunoSEQ multiplex PCR. Here the sample spans some 290,000 clones, roughly 90% being singletons. Clinical histories supplied by participants themselves formed the basis of cohort assignment. The CDR3 runs 17 residues. Germline V gene sequence: CDR1 SGHAT, CDR2 FQNNGV. The V end lost 1 base, the J end lost 0 bases, and 14 bases lay between the germline ends. This TCR came from a woman in her twenties or thirties who had been exposed to COVID-19. The sequenced sample was PBMCs or T cells enriched from blood (not recorded which). The chain is built from TRBV11-2 and TRBJ2-3; D gene ambiguous. The DNA for the CDR3 is TGTGCCAGCAGCTTAGTCCGAAAGCTCTTTAGCACAGATACGCAGTATTTT. Protein product: CASSLVRKLFSTDTQYF. Variable domain in full (rest from reference TRBV11-2 and TRBJ2-3): EAGVAQSPRYKIIEKRQSVAFWCNPISGHATLYWYQQILGQGPKLLIQFQNNGVVDDSQLPKDRFSAERLKGVDSTLKIQPAKLEDSAVYLCASSLVRKLFSTDTQYFGPGTRLTVL.